This record concerns one TCR beta chain sequence. It lacks a known antigen. No qualities accompany the bases; no much larger clone lies one base away. This sample is part of a study of control samples from healthy donors and cancer patients (dated by TCRdb to the early 2020s). The library was obtained by the immunoSEQ multiplex PCR assay. Entries here come from immuneACCESS through TCRdb and include only in-frame sequences with V and J called. Some clones fail to appear in such tables; in the studies checked, an unresolved V gene covers under half of the shortfall, and the cause of the remainder is unknown. For this sample there are fewer than 60,000 clones; roughly 94% appear just once. The ten largest clones represent nearly 2.5% of the sample. Trimmed from V: 4 bases; trimmed from J: 4 bases; junction bases lacking a gene match: 9. The cysteine opens and the phenylalanine closes a CDR3 of 16 amino acids. Of the read, only the CDR3 DNA is kept; its 48 bases are in frame from base 1. CDR1 and CDR2, looked up from the germline V gene, are SGHTA and FQGTGA.

The clonotype was recovered from a man aged 30 to 45 in good health. What was sequenced was blood. The V gene is TRBV7-3 and the J gene is TRBJ2-5; TRBD1 aligns with 10 central bases. The bases are TGTGCCAGCAGCTCCGTCGGGACAGGGGCCCGAGAGACCCAGTACTTC. Protein translation: CASSSVGTGARETQYF.